This T cell receptor beta chain stems from a study of T cell responses to AZD1222 COVID-19 vaccine (dated by TCRdb to 2020 to 2022). Describing the broader study: TCR sequencing was performed for about 240 trial participants, of whom around 200 were given two doses of AZD1222 and approximately 25 were given two doses of MenACWY control vaccine. Trial participants were enrolled by age into subgroups of 18-55, 56-69 and 70-plus years, and roughly 150, 30 and 60 TCR-sequenced participants, respectively, were included in these subgroups.

Broad study findings and their caveats: Participants were mostly white British, with more females than males. The authors suggested clonal diversity may have been underestimated. The 56-69-year group was small, and its depth increase did not reach significance, likely because of low power. A significant rise in spike-specific TCR breadth and depth was observed after two AZD1222 doses relative to day 0 and relative to MenACWY recipients. The vaccine-associated CD4 TCRs covered the entire spike protein, and the dominant responses fell in regions 160-218 and 743-854. No day 14 peak-response samples were available, so repertoires were characterized only after the peak T cell response. Reportedly, almost half of the unique spike-specific TCRs recognized epitopes lying outside the regions that are mutated in the B.1.351 and B.1.1.7 variants. Only a handful of AZD1222 recipients were SARS-CoV-2 seropositive at baseline, limiting conclusions about previously exposed vaccinees.

This sample's time point label indicates: about 28 days (+/-7) after the second vaccine dose. AZD1222 recipients given second doses at about 4 weeks or at about 12 weeks were pooled, since spike-specific TCR depth and breadth were not found to differ between the two schedules. Samples from vaccinated people were obtained from the UK trials COV001 and COV002, which included a single-blind randomized controlled phase 2/3 trial of AZD1222 (ChAdOx1 nCoV-19) in healthy adults. For TCRbeta chain sequencing, PBMC samples were collected from trial participants at day 0 and at day 28 after the second dose. The CDR3 regions of human TCRbeta chains were analyzed by immunosequencing. The source study handled its data this way. TCRs in the repertoires were compared against a reference library of SARS-CoV-2-specific TCRs that had been generated with the MIRA antigen-specificity platform. Breadth was defined as the fraction of unique TCRs that were SARS-CoV-2-associated, and depth was defined as the fraction of total T cells that were SARS-CoV-2-associated. Using the MIRA data, each spike-specific TCR was mapped to the spike region that the TCR reacts to and placed in a CD4 or CD8 class. Log10-transformed breadth and depth values were compared by one-way ANOVA with Sidak's multiple comparisons tests. TCRdb limited this immuneACCESS table to in-frame rearrangements with V and J called. A share of clones is missing; checked studies link under half to unresolved V genes, and the rest is unexplained. That table furnishes V, J and clone size, whereas the DNA furnished D and trimming. The sample data list about 120,000 clones, and approximately 90% of these were observed just once. About 7.5% of the sample goes to the ten largest clones.

This clone was counted only a few times. This receptor's antigen is unknown. Base quality data are lacking; no much larger clone is found one base away. Trimming takes 4 bases off V and 2 bases off J; junction bases not matched to a gene: 5. The CDR3 runs 15 amino acids, cysteine and phenylalanine included. The only DNA kept is the CDR3, 45 bases in frame from the first base. The germline V gene sets CDR1 to SGHTS and CDR2 to YDEGEE. The sample was peripheral blood, taken 28 days after the second AZD1222 dose. The chain links TRBV5-8 with TRBJ1-5; 8 of the junction bases match TRBD1. The receptor was isolated from an adult who received the AZD1222 COVID-19 vaccine. The nucleotides read TGTGCCAGCAGCCGACAGGGGAACGGCAATCAGCCCCAGCATTTT. Its translation is CASSRQGNGNQPQHF.